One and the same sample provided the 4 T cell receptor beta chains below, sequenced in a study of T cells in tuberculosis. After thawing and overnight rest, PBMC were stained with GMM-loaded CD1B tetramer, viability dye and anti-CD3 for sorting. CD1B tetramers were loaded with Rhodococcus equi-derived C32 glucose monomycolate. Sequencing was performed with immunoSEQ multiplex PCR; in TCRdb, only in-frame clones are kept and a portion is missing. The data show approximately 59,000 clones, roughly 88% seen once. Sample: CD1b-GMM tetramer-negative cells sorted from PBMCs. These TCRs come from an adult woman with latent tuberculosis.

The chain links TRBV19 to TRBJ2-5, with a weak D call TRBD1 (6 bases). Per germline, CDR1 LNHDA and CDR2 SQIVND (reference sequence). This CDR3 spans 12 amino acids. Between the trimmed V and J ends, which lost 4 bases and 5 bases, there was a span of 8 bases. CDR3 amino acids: CASSRRGETQYF. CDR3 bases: TGTGCCAGTAGTAGAAGGGGGGAGACCCAGTACTTC.

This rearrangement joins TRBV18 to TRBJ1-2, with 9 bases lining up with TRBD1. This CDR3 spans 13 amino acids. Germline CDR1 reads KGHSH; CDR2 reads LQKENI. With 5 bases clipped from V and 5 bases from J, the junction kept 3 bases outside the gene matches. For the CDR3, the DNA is TGTGCCAGCTCAAGACAGGGGGATTATGGCTACACCTTC. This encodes CASSRQGDYGYTF.

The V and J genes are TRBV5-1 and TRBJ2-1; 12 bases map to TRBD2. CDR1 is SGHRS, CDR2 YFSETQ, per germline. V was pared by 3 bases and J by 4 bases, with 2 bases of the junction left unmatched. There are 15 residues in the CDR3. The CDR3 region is CASSYTSGGYNEQFF. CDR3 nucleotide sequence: TGCGCCAGCAGCTACACTAGCGGGGGGTACAATGAGCAGTTCTTC.

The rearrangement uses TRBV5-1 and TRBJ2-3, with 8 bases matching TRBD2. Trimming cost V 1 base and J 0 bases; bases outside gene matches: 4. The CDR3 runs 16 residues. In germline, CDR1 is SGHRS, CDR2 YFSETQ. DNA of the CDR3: TGCGCCAGCAGCTTGACGGCGGGGGGAAGCACAGATACGCAGTATTTT. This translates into CASSLTAGGSTDTQYF. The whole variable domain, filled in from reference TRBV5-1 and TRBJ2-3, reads KAGVTQTPRYLIKTRGQQVTLSCSPISGHRSVSWYQQTPGQGLQFLFEYFSETQRNKGNFPGRFSGRQFSNSRSEMNVSTLELGDSALYLCASSLTAGGSTDTQYFGPGTRLTVL.